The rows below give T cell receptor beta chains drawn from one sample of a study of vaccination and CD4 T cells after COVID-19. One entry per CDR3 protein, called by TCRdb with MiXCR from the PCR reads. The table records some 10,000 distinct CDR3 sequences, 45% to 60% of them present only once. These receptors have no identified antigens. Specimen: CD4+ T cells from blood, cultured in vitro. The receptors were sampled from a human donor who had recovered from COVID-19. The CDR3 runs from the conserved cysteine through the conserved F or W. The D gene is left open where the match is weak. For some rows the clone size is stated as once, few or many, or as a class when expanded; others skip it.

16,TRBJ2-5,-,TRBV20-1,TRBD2,CSARDPSGGAGETQYF,TGCAGTGCTAGAGACCCTAGCGGGGGGGCCGGTGAGACCCAGTACTTC
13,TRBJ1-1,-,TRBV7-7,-,CASSLRAGSEAFF,TGTGCCAGCAGCTTAAGGGCAGGGTCTGAAGCTTTCTTT
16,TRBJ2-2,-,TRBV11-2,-,CASSLDAGRNTGELFF,TGTGCCAGCAGCTTAGATGCGGGGAGGAACACCGGGGAGCTGTTTTTT
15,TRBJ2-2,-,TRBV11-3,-,CASSYTTGNTGELFF,TGTGCCAGCAGCTACACGACAGGGAACACCGGGGAGCTGTTTTTT
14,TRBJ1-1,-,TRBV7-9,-,CASSPGRMNTEAFF,TGTGCCAGCAGCCCCGGACGCATGAACACTGAAGCTTTCTTT
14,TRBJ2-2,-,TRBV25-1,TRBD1,CASQTGVRTGELFF,TGTGCCAGCCAGACAGGGGTTAGAACCGGGGAGCTGTTTTTT
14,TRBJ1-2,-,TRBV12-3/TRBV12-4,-,CASSPTGGREGYTF,TGTGCCAGCAGCCCAACGGGGGGAAGAGAAGGCTACACCTTC
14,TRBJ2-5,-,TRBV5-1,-,CASSAGTSQETQYF,TGCGCCAGCAGCGCCGGGACATCCCAAGAGACCCAGTACTTC
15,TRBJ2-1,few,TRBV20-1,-,CSAPKGVAVDNEQFF,TGCAGTGCTCCAAAAGGAGTAGCGGTGGACAATGAGCAGTTCTTC
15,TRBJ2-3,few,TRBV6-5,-,CASSYSPTTTDTQYF,TGTGCCAGCAGTTACTCACCGACCACCACAGATACGCAGTATTTT
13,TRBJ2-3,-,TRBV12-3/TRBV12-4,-,CASSFDSTDTQYF,TGTGCCAGCAGTTTTGACAGCACAGATACGCAGTATTTT
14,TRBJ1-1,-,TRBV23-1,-,CASRRCFMNTEAFF,TGCGCCAGCAGGAGGTGTTTCATGAACACTGAAGCTTTCTTT
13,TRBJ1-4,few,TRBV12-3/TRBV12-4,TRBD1,CATRDRVGGKLFF,TGTGCCACCCGGGACAGGGTCGGAGGAAAACTGTTTTTT
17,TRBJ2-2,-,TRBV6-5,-,CASSYSRLKLNTGELFF,TGTGCCAGCAGTTACTCACGGCTAAAATTGAACACCGGGGAGCTGTTTTTT
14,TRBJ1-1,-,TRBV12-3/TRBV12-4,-,CASSLSRGNTEAFF,TGTGCCAGCAGTTTGTCCAGGGGAAACACTGAAGCTTTCTTT
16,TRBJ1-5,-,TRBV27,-,CASSFKGERSGQPQHF,TGTGCCAGCAGTTTTAAGGGGGAAAGGTCGGGTCAGCCCCAGCATTTT
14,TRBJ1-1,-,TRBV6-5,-,CASSYAGGNTEAFF,TGTGCCAGCAGTTACGCGGGTGGGAACACTGAAGCTTTCTTT
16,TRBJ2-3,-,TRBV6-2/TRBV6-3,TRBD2,CASSLRAGGPADTQYF,TGTGCCAGCAGTTTACGTGCGGGGGGGCCCGCCGATACGCAGTATTTT
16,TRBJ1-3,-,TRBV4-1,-,CASSQAPTGWGNTIYF,TGCGCCAGCAGCCAAGCTCCCACAGGGTGGGGAAACACCATATATTTT
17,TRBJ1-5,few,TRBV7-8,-,CASSPRRGGGSNQPQHF,TGTGCCAGCAGCCCCCGCCGGGGTGGGGGTAGCAATCAGCCCCAGCATTTT
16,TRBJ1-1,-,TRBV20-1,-,CSATHSFRTKNTEAFF,TGCAGTGCTACTCATAGCTTCAGAACGAAGAACACTGAAGCTTTCTTT
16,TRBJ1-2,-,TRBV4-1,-,CASSPPGRQTFYGYTF,TGCGCCAGCAGCCCCCCGGGACGCCAAACCTTCTATGGCTACACCTTC
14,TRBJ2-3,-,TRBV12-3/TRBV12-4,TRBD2,CASRAGVHTDTQYF,TGTGCCAGCAGGGCGGGGGTCCACACAGATACGCAGTATTTT
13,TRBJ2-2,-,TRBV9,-,CASSPHPAGELFF,TGTGCCAGCAGCCCCCACCCGGCCGGGGAGCTGTTTTTT
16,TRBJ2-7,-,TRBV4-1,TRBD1,CASSQEGGTGKRGQYF,TGCGCCAGCAGCCAAGAAGGGGGGACAGGAAAACGGGGGCAGTACTTC
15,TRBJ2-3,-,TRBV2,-,CASTSMGESTDTQYF,TGTGCCAGCACCTCCATGGGGGAGTCCACAGATACGCAGTATTTT
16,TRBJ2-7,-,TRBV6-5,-,CASSYFTVNKGNEQYF,TGTGCCAGCAGTTACTTCACAGTGAATAAGGGGAACGAGCAGTACTTC
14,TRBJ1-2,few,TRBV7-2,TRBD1,CASSVNRDSGGYTF,TGTGCCAGCAGCGTAAACCGGGACAGCGGAGGCTACACCTTC
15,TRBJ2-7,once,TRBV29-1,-,CSVEGIRDTRYEQYF,TGCAGCGTTGAAGGGATCCGGGACACTCGTTACGAGCAGTACTTC
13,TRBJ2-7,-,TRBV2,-,CASSDYRAGEQYF,TGTGCCAGCAGTGACTACAGGGCTGGTGAGCAGTACTTC
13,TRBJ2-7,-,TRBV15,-,CATSLGRDYEQYF,TGTGCCACCAGCTTAGGAAGGGACTACGAGCAGTACTTC
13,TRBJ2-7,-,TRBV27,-,CASSLLAGYEQYF,TGTGCCAGCAGTTTATTGGCAGGATACGAGCAGTACTTC
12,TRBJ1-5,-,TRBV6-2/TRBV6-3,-,CASSYRDQPQHF,TGTGCCAGCAGCTACAGGGACCAGCCCCAGCATTTT
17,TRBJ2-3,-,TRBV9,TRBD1,CASSVEGQGASTGTQYF,TGTGCCAGCAGCGTAGAGGGACAGGGGGCGAGTACAGGTACGCAGTATTTT
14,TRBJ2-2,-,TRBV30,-,CASSGRSNTGELFF,TGTGCCTCCTCGGGCAGATCGAACACCGGGGAGCTGTTTTTT
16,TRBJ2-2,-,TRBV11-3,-,CASSLEGTFNTGELFF,TGTGCCAGCAGCTTAGAAGGGACATTCAACACCGGGGAGCTGTTTTTT
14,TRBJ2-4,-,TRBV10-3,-,CAIRDVLGQGHWYF,TGTGCCATCAGAGACGTCTTGGGGCAGGGACACTGGTACTTC
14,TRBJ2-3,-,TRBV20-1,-,CSARVEAKTREQYF,TGCAGTGCTAGAGTAGAAGCTAAAACTCGGGAGCAGTATTTT
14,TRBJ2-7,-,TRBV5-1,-,CASSLEQGLSEQYF,TGCGCCAGCAGCTTGGAACAGGGTTTGAGCGAGCAGTACTTC
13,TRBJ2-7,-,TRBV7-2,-,CASSLTQVNEQYF,TGTGCCAGCAGCTTAACACAGGTTAACGAGCAGTACTTC
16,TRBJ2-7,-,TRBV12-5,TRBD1,CASGLATGQGTYEQYF,TGTGCTAGTGGTTTGGCCACGGGACAGGGGACCTACGAGCAGTACTTC
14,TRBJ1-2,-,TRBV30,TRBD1,CAWNGHGTGLGYTF,TGTGCCTGGAATGGCCACGGGACAGGGTTGGGCTACACCTTC
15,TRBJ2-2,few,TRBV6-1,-,CASSTRTGNTGELFF,TGTGCCAGCAGCACAAGGACTGGGAACACCGGGGAGCTGTTTTTT
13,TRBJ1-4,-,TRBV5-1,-,CASSLASNEKLFF,TGCGCCAGCAGCTTGGCCAGTAATGAAAAACTGTTTTTT
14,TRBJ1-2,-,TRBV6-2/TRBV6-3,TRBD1,CASSSGQGARGYTF,TGTGCCAGCAGTTCCGGACAGGGGGCGAGAGGCTACACCTTC
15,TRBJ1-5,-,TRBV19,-,CASSIGVERGQPQHF,TGTGCCAGTAGTATTGGGGTGGAGAGGGGTCAGCCCCAGCATTTT
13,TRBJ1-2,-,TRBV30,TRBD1,CAWSAEGAGGYTF,TGTGCCTGGAGTGCCGAGGGGGCAGGAGGCTACACCTTC
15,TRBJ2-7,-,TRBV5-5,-,CASSLGYGVNYEQYF,TGTGCCAGCAGCTTGGGATATGGGGTAAACTACGAGCAGTACTTC
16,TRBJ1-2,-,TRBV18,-,CASLGGYSIENYGYTF,TGTGCCAGCCTGGGGGGGTATTCCATAGAAAACTATGGCTACACCTTC
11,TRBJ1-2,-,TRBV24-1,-,CATSDDYGYTF,TGTGCCACTTCGGACGATTATGGCTACACCTTC
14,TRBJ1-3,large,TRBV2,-,CASSESQTGNTIYF,TGTGCCAGCAGTGAAAGCCAGACTGGAAACACCATATATTTT
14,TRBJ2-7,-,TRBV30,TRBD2,CAWSEGLAVGEQYF,TGTGCCTGGAGCGAGGGACTAGCGGTGGGCGAGCAGTACTTC
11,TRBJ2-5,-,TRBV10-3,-,CAISDGETQYF,TGTGCCATATCCGATGGGGAGACCCAGTACTTC
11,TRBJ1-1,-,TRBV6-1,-,CASRRNTEAFF,TGTGCCAGCAGGAGGAACACTGAAGCTTTCTTT
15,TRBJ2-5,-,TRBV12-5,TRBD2,CASGSSGGRGETQYF,TGTGCTAGTGGTTCCAGCGGGGGCCGGGGGGAGACCCAGTACTTC